The subject of this entry is one T cell receptor beta chain. Using immunoSEQ multiplex PCR, the repertoire was profiled, and TCRdb retains in-frame clones only, with some absent. The sample records fewer than 95,000 clones, about 85% being singletons. The CDR3 sequence is 13 residues long. In germline, CDR1 is LGHDT, CDR2 YNNKEL (reference sequence). Between the trimmed V and J ends, which lost 5 bases and 10 bases, there was a span of 15 bases. These data belong to a study of control samples from healthy donors and cancer patients. The TCR sequence derives from a woman aged 40 to 49 in good health. Sequenced input: blood. V and J are TRBV3-1 (or the pseudogene TRBV3-2) and TRBJ2-1; D unresolved. CDR3 DNA: TGTGCCAGCAGCGACTTAGGTAGTAGAGAGCAGTTCTTC. This encodes CASSDLGSREQFF.